The TCR beta chain described here comes from a study of T cell repertoires and Cas9 in healthy adults. Study-wide background: SpCas9-reactive CD4 and CD8 T cells were characterized for potency, cytotoxicity and lineage.

Trimming stripped 4 bases from V and 10 bases from J, with 11 bases between. This CDR3 contains 12 residues. Per the germline V gene, CDR1 is SNHLY and CDR2 is FYNNEI. Note on this clone: Its matching antigen is unknown.

Study-level results: Reportedly, SpCas9-reactive effector T cell proliferation and function were mitigated by SpCas9-reactive Tregs in vitro.

The data were produced by immunoSEQ multiplex PCR, yet TCRdb's version contains in-frame clones alone and is incomplete. This table has over 20,000 clones, less than 95% appearing once. This TCR was recovered from a human donor in good health. Sequenced material: CD4+ effector T cells (CD127+, CD25-, CD137-, CD154-) from PBMCs; culture status not recorded. The chain links TRBV2 to TRBJ2-1; D tentatively fits TRBD1 or TRBD2 (6 bases each). The CDR3 loop is CASSAGGPEQFF. The CDR3 coding sequence is TGTGCCAGCAGTGCCGGGGGCCCAGAGCAGTTCTTC.